Listed here are 24 T cell receptor beta chains from one sample, sequenced in a study of blood T cells in healthy people across ages. Through a sample-barcoded 5' primer and a J-beta primer mix, a second PCR was run for roughly 7 to 12 cycles. A single record per CDR3 protein comes from TCRdb applying MiXCR to the 5' RACE reads. The sample carries around 800,000 distinct CDR3 sequences, 62% recorded once. Sequenced: blood. These receptors all come from a man in his thirties or forties in good health.

This rearrangement joins TRBV7-2 to TRBJ2-7; D is perhaps TRBD2 (6 bases). V was pared by 4 bases and J by 0 bases, with 22 bases between. CDR1 is SGHTA, CDR2 FQGNSA, per germline. The CDR3 runs 18 residues. CDR3 in amino acids: CASSSQRLAGRSSYEQYF. The CDR3 region has the DNA TGTGCCAGCAGCTCCCAACGACTTGCGGGAAGAAGCTCCTACGAGCAGTACTTC.

The rearrangement joins TRBV29-1 to TRBJ2-1, with D perhaps matching TRBD2 (6 bases). CDR3 length equals 12 residues. Per the germline V gene, CDR1 is SQVTM and CDR2 is ANQGSEA. CDR3: CRAGISYNEQFF. In nucleotides, the CDR3 is TGCCGCGCGGGGATTTCCTACAATGAGCAGTTCTTC.

The V gene is TRBV12-3 or TRBV12-4, the J gene TRBJ1-5, with TRBD1 matching 7 bases. The CDR3 contains 16 residues. V was clipped by 4 bases and J by 5 bases; unmatched bases: 11. CDR3 loop: CASSWGRGGADQPQHF. CDR3 bases: TGTGCCAGCAGTTGGGGCCGAGGGGGCGCGGATCAGCCCCAGCATTTT.

This clonotype appeared a few times. The chain uses TRBV15 and TRBJ2-5; D gene unclear. CDR3 length: 14 residues. Per germline, CDR1 LNHNV and CDR2 YYDKDF (reference sequence). Deletions cut 1 base from V and 2 bases from J, with 8 bases between. CDR3: CATSRGLAQETQYF. CDR3 nucleotide sequence: TGTGCCACCAGCAGAGGTCTGGCGCAAGAGACCCAGTACTTC.

V and J are TRBV4-2 and TRBJ2-1, with TRBD1 matching over 8 bases. V lost 3 bases, J lost 6 bases, and 7 bases stayed unmatched. This CDR3 region has 15 residues. The germline V gene has CDR1 LGHNA and CDR2 YNFKEQ. CDR3 nucleotides: TGTGCCAGCAGCCACGCAGGGACAGGTAGCAATGAGCAGTTCTTC. Residues: CASSHAGTGSNEQFF.

The chain has TRBV29-1 and TRBJ1-6, with D unresolved. The CDR3 has 12 residues. The V end was cut by 7 bases, the J end by 7 bases, with 11 bases between. The V gene's germline CDR1 is SQVTM and CDR2 ANQGSEA. The CDR3 spells CSAGEGNSPLHF. For the CDR3, the DNA is TGCAGCGCTGGGGAGGGAAATTCACCCCTCCACTTT.

A few counts support this clonotype. Here the CDR3 DNA reads TGTGCCAGCAGCCATGGCTCCGCCACTGGTCGGAATGAGCAGTTCTTC. Translating gives CASSHGSATGRNEQFF. The V and J genes are TRBV3-1 and TRBJ2-1; D not certain. The CDR3 has 16 amino acids. The germline gives CDR1 LGHDT, CDR2 YNNKEL (reference sequence). Trimming removed 3 bases from V and 7 bases from J, with 19 bases in between.

The J gene is TRBJ2-3, the V gene TRBV29-1; 11 bases agree with TRBD2. CDR1 SQVTM and CDR2 ANQGSEA come from the germline V gene. V shed 4 bases and J 1 base; nucleotides not matched to a gene: 1. The CDR3 runs to 14 residues. Written as DNA, the CDR3 is TGCAGCGTTGTACTAGCGGGAGGCACAGATACGCAGTATTTT. Encoded protein: CSVVLAGGTDTQYF.

A single count supports this clonotype. The rearrangement links TRBV5-8 to TRBJ2-6; maybe TRBD2 (6 bases). From germline, CDR1 is SGHTS and CDR2 YDEGEE. This CDR3 has 16 residues. V was pared by 5 bases and J by 0 bases, with 12 bases between. CDR3 in DNA: TGTGCCAGCAGGACGGGACTCAGCTCTGGGGCCAACGTCCTGACTTTC. Translating it yields CASRTGLSSGANVLTF.

This rearrangement joins TRBV28 to TRBJ2-7, with D possibly TRBD2 on 6 matching bases. Deletions cut 0 bases from V and 3 bases from J, with 6 bases between. This CDR3 is 13 amino acids long. Germline V lookup: CDR1 MDHEN, CDR2 SYDVKM. CDR3 loop: CASSLWGGYEQYF. Written as DNA, the CDR3 is TGTGCCAGCAGTTTATGGGGGGGCTACGAGCAGTACTTC.

The V and J genes are TRBV7-2 and TRBJ2-5, with no clear D. The germline V and J ends were trimmed by 2 bases and 1 base, with 5 bases remaining between them. Germline CDR1 and CDR2: SGHTA and FQGNSA. The CDR3 consists of 13 residues. The CDR3: CASSLISQETQYF. The CDR3 DNA reads TGTGCCAGCAGCTTAATCAGCCAAGAGACCCAGTACTTC.

V and J are TRBV13 and TRBJ1-6; 10 bases map to TRBD1. With 5 bases clipped from V and 6 bases from J, the junction kept 1 base outside the gene matches. Germline V gene data show CDR1 as PRHDT and CDR2 as FYEKMQ (reference sequence). This CDR3 is 14 amino acids long. The CDR3 sequence is CASSDRGPNSPLHF. The CDR3 DNA is TGTGCCAGCAGCGACAGGGGGCCTAATTCACCCCTCCACTTT.

V gene TRBV2 combines with J gene TRBJ2-7, with a possible D match to TRBD2 (5 bases). TRBJ2-5 explains the end of the DNA better; the J call may be wrong. The length of the CDR3 is 13 residues. Germline V lookup: CDR1 SNHLY, CDR2 FYNNEI. The CDR3 reads CASRNAAGETQYF. CDR3 DNA: TGTGCCAGCAGGAACGCTGCGGGAGAGACCCAGTACTTC.

V usage is TRBV28 and J usage is TRBJ2-3, with D perhaps matching TRBD1 or TRBD2 (5 bases each). The V gene lost 3 bases and the J gene lost 2 bases, with 12 bases spanning the gap. This CDR3 region has 15 residues. CDR1 and CDR2 (germline): MDHEN, SYDVKM. The CDR3 DNA sequence: TGTGCCAGCAGTTTTCGACAAGGGACCACAGATACGCAGTATTTT. Protein product: CASSFRQGTTDTQYF.

With respect to this clonotype: An end of the junction differs from the germline gene, which may be a read error. The chain uses TRBV10-3 and TRBJ2-5; tentatively, D is TRBD1 (5 bases). CDR1 ENHRY and CDR2 SYGVKD come from the germline V gene. CDR3 length equals 16 residues. This chain's CDR3 is CAISESGRANKETLYF. In nucleotides, the CDR3 is TGTGCCATCAGTGAGTCGGGCAGGGCTAATAAAGAGACCCTGTACTTC.

The genes are TRBV7-2 and TRBJ2-1; 8 bases align to TRBD2. Germline V lookup: CDR1 SGHTA, CDR2 FQGNSA. The CDR3 has 15 amino acids. Trimming cost V 5 bases and J 3 bases; bases outside gene matches: 6. Here the CDR3 reads CASSITGGLYNEQFF. The CDR3 nucleotides are TGTGCCAGCAGCATCACGGGGGGGCTCTACAATGAGCAGTTCTTC.

The chain employs TRBV4-3 and TRBJ1-2; D unclear. In germline, CDR1 is LGHNA, CDR2 YSLEER. The CDR3 has 15 amino acids. The V end was cut by 3 bases, the J end by 4 bases, with 15 bases between. CDR3 in DNA: TGCGCCAGCAGCCAGCGGTTGCAACTCGGCTATGGCTACACCTTC. Translated: CASSQRLQLGYGYTF.

The CDR3 spells CASSLSALSISTLYEQYF. The CDR3 bases are TGTGCCAGCAGCTTATCCGCCCTTTCTATCTCGACTCTCTACGAGCAGTACTTC. V and J are TRBV7-2 and TRBJ2-5; D is undetermined. The DNA matches TRBJ2-7 better at its end, which makes the J call doubtful. This CDR3 has 18 amino acids. CDR1 is SGHTA and CDR2 is FQGNSA in the germline V gene.

This clonotype was seen ten or more times. The rearrangement joins TRBV29-1 to TRBJ2-5, with TRBD2 matching over 10 bases. Germline loops: CDR1 SQVTM, CDR2 ANQGSEA. Losses at the gene ends were 7 bases for V and 3 bases for J; bases not matched to a gene: 2. The CDR3 runs 12 residues. The CDR3 reads CSALAGEETQYF. In DNA, the CDR3 is TGCAGCGCCCTAGCGGGGGAAGAGACCCAGTACTTC.

This clonotype was observed a few times. The V and J genes are TRBV29-1 and TRBJ2-5, with 8 positions matching TRBD1. The DNA matches TRBJ2-7 better at its end, which makes the J call doubtful. Germline CDR1 reads SQVTM; CDR2 reads ANQGSEA. The CDR3 has 14 residues. CDR3 nucleotide sequence: TGCAGCGTCCCGTCTGGACAGGGTGTCTACGAGCAGTACTTC. Protein sequence: CSVPSGQGVYEQYF.

In the case of this clonotype: Just one base apart from a much larger clone, this may be a read error. The V call is TRBV20-1, the J call TRBJ1-2; no clear D gene. The germline V and J ends were trimmed by 3 bases and 3 bases, with 8 bases remaining between them. Germline loops: CDR1 DFQATT, CDR2 SNEGSKA (reference sequence). This CDR3 contains 12 residues. The CDR3 bases are TGCAGTGCTAGTAACGGCGACTATGGCTACACCTTC. Translating gives CSASNGDYGYTF.

As regards this clonotype: Mismatch with germline at one junction end may stem from a read error. This chain links TRBV7-2 with TRBJ2-5; D possibly uses TRBD1 or TRBD2 (5 bases each). The J call may be mistaken, given a closer DNA end match to TRBJ2-7. The CDR3 has 17 amino acids. Germline V CDR1 and CDR2: SGHTA, FQGNSA. The CDR3 reads CASSLTNRDPLSFEQYF. The CDR3 DNA reads as TGTGCCAGCAGCTTAACGAACCGGGACCCCCTTTCCTTCGAGCAGTACTTC.

The V call is TRBV7-6, the J call TRBJ2-4; a weak D match, TRBD1 (5 bases). The J call may be incorrect, as the DNA end agrees better with TRBJ2-7. Germline lookup yields CDR1 SGHVS and CDR2 FNYEAQ. The CDR3 runs to 14 residues. The CDR3 reads CASSIQTDSYEQYF. The CDR3 bases are TGTGCCAGCAGCATACAGACAGACTCCTACGAGCAGTACTTC.

The gene calls are TRBV29-1 and TRBJ2-7, with D perhaps TRBD1 or TRBD2 (6 bases each). Between the trimmed V and J ends, which lost 6 bases and 2 bases, there was a span of 14 bases. Germline loops: CDR1 SQVTM, CDR2 ANQGSEA. This CDR3 has 13 amino acids. The CDR3 DNA follows: TGCAGCGTGGAACGGGGGACACCCTACGAGCAGTACTTC. Its protein is CSVERGTPYEQYF.